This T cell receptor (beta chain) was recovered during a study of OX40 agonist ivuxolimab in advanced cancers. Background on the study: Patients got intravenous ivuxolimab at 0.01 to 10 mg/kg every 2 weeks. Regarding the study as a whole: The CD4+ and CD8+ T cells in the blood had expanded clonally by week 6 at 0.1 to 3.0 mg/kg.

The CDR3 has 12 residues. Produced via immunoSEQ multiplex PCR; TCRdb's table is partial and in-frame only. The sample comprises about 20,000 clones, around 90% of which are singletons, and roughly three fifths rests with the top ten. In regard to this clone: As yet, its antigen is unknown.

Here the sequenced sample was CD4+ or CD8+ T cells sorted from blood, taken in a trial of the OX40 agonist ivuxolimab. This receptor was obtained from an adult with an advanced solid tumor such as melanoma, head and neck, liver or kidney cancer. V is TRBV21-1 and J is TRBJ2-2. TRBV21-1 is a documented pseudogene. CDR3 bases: TGTGCCAGCAGGACGAGTAGCGGGGAGCTGTTTTTT. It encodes CASRTSSGELFF.